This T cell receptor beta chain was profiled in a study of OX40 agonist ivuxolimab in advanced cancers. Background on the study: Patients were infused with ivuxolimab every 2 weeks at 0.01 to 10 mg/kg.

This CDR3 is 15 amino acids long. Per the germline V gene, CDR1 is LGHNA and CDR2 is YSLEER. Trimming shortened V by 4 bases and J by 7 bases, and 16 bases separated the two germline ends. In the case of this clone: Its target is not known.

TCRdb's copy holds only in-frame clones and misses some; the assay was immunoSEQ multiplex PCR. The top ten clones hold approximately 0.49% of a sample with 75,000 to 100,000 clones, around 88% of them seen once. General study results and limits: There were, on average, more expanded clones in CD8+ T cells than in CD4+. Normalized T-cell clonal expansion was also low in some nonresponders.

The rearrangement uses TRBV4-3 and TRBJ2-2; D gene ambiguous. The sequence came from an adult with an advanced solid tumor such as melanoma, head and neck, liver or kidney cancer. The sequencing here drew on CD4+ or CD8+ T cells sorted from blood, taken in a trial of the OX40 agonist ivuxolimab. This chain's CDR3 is CASSPGPTQVGELFF. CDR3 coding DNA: TGCGCCAGCAGCCCCGGGCCGACTCAAGTCGGGGAGCTGTTTTTT.